The TCR beta chain under discussion was sequenced for a study of CD8 T cells in ankylosing spondylitis. Many counts were recorded for this clonotype. The CDR3 totals 14 residues. V lost 3 bases and J lost 10, with 13 bases in between. The germline gives CDR1 SNHLY, CDR2 FYNNEI. TCRdb re-called the 5' RACE reads with MiXCR, one entry per CDR3 protein. The repertoire holds approximately 260,000 distinct CDR3 sequences, with less than 10% as singletons. The specimen sequenced was blood, either unsorted or a sorted T cell fraction (not recorded which). This TCR was recovered from a male donor with ankylosing spondylitis or in good health (not recorded which). V gene TRBV2 combines with J gene TRBJ1-6, with unresolved D. CDR3 sequence reads: CASSDPGVVSPLHF. In DNA form, the CDR3 reads TGTGCCAGCAGTGACCCCGGGGTGGTCTCACCCCTCCACTTT.